This T cell receptor beta chain was identified during a study of PD-L1 blockade in urothelial cancer. Study information: Blood was subjected to analysis at 3 weeks (second dose) and 6 weeks following treatment start. Median blood clonality was roughly 0.087, with tens of thousands of unique TCRs.

The time point: pretreatment peripheral blood. Data came from immunoSEQ multiplex PCR; TCRdb stores just in-frame clones and leaves some out. The sample includes around 100,000 clones, roughly 84% seen only once; the top ten take approximately 2%. V was pared by 0 bases and J by 0 bases, with 13 bases between. Per the germline V gene, CDR1 is SGDLS and CDR2 is YYNGEE. This CDR3 comprises 17 residues. The chain employs TRBV9 and TRBJ1-3, with D perhaps TRBD1 (6 bases). This TCR was recovered from a man in his sixties with urothelial cancer. The sample here was PBMCs, taken around atezolizumab (anti-PD-L1) treatment. In nucleotides, the CDR3 is TGTGCCAGCAGCGTAGAGGAGGGGGGGAGCTCTGGAAACACCATATATTTT. Its translation: CASSVEEGGSSGNTIYF.